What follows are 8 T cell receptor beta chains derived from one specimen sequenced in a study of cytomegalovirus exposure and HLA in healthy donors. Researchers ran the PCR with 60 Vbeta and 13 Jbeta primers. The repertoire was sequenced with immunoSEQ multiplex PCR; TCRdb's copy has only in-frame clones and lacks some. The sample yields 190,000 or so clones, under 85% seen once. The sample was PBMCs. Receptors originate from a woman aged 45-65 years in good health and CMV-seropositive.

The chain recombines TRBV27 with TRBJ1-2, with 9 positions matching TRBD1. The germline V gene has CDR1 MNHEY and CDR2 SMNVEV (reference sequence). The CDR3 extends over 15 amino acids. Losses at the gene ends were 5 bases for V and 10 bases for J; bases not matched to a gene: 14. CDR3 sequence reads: CASSAYPGQGSLYTF. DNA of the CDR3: TGTGCCAGCAGTGCCTACCCGGGACAGGGTTCACTCTACACCTTC.

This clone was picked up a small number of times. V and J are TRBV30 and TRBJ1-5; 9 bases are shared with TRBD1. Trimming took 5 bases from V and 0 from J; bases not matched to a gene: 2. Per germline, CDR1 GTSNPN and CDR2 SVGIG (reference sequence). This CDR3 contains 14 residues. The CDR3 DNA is TGTGCCTGGGGGACAGGGTCTAGCAATCAGCCCCAGCATTTT. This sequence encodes CAWGTGSSNQPQHF.

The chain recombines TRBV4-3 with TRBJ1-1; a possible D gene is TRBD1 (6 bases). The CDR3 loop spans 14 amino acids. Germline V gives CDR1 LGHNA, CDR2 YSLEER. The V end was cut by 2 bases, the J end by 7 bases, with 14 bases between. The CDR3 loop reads CASSQHRTAIEAFF. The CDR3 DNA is TGCGCCAGCAGCCAACACCGGACAGCCATTGAAGCTTTCTTT.

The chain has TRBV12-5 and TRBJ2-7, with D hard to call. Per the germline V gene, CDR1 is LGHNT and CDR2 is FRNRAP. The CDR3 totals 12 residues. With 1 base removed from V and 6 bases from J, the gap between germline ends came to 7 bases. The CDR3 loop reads CASGLGSVEQYF. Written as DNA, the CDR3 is TGTGCTAGTGGTTTGGGGAGTGTCGAGCAGTACTTC.

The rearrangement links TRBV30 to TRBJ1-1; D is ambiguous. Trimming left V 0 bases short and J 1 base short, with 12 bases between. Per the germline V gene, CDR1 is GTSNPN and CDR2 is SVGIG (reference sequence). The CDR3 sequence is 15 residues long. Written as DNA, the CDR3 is TGTGCCTGGAGTGTAGCGGTGATGACGAACACTGAAGCTTTCTTT. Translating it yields CAWSVAVMTNTEAFF.

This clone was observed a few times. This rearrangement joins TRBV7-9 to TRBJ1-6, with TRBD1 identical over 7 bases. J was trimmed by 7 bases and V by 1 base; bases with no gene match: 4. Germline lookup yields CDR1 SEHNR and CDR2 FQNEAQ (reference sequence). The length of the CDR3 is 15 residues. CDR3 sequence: CASSLVQGGNSPLHF. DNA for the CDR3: TGTGCCAGCAGCTTAGTTCAGGGGGGAAATTCACCCCTCCACTTT.

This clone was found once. CDR3 residues: CSVGWGHTDTQYF. Here the CDR3 DNA reads TGCAGCGTGGGGTGGGGGCACACAGATACGCAGTATTTT. The chain combines TRBV29-1 with TRBJ2-3; a possible D gene is TRBD1 (6 bases). The CDR3 spans 13 residues. Germline V gene data show CDR1 as SQVTM and CDR2 as ANQGSEA. V gave up 6 bases and J gave up 2 bases, with 12 bases separating them.

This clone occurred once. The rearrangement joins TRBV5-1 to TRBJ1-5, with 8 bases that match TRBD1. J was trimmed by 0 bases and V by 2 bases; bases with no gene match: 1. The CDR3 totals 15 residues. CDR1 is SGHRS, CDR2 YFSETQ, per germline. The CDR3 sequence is CASSLQGGSNQPQHF. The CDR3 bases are TGCGCCAGCAGCTTACAGGGGGGTAGCAATCAGCCCCAGCATTTT.